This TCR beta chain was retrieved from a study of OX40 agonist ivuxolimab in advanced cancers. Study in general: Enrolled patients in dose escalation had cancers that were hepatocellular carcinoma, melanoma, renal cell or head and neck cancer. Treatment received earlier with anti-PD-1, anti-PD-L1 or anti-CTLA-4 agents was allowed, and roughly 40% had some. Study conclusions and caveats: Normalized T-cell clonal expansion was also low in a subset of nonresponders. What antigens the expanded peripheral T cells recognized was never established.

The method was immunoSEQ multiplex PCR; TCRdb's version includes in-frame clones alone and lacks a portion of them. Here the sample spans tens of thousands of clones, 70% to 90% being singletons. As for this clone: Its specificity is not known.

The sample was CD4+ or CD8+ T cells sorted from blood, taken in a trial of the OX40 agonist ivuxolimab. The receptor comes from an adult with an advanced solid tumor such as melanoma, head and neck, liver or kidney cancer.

CDR3 in amino acids: CASRDRGISGNTIYF. CDR3 DNA sequence: TGTGCCAGCAGGGACAGGGGGATCTCTGGAAACACCATATATTTT. The chain uses TRBV6-1 and TRBJ1-3, with TRBD1 matching 10 bases. The germline V gene encodes CDR1 MNHNS and CDR2 SASEGT. The CDR3 covers 15 residues. Unmatched junction bases numbered 2, after V lost 6 bases and J lost 0 bases.